This TCR beta chain was captured in a study of CD8+CD57+ T cells in acquired aplastic anemia. Study-wide background: Recorded DNA amounts for sorted CD4+ and CD8+ cells had an average of approximately 2.9 ug. An average of roughly 10 million reads for CD4+ cells was obtained from healthy donors.

Genomic DNA templated the TCR beta VDJ and CDR3 profiling. TCRdb reanalysed the reads using MiXCR and keeps one entry per CDR3 protein. The sample has about 170,000 distinct CDR3 sequences, 55% to 80% seen once. This clonotype was seen at least ten times. At one end, the junction sequence differs from germline, possibly due to a read error. From germline, CDR1 is SSHAT and CDR2 FNYEAQ (reference sequence). The CDR3 loop spans 14 amino acids. Sequences were obtained from sorted CD4+, CD8+, or CD8+CD57+ T cells (not recorded which) from PBMCs. V and J are TRBV7-7 and TRBJ2-2; TRBD2 might be the D (5 bases). This TCR came from a human donor in good health. The CDR3 region has the DNA TGTGCTAGCAGCTTAGCGATAGCTACCGGGGAGCTGTTTTTT. This sequence encodes CASSLAIATGELFF. The full variable domain, rest sourced from reference TRBV7-7 and TRBJ2-2, is GAGVSQSPRYKVTKRGQDVTLRCDPISSHATLYWYQQALGQGPEFLTYFNYEAQPDKSGLPSDRFSAERPEGSISTLTIQRTEQRDSAMYRCASSLAIATGELFFGEGSRLTVL.